This T cell receptor (beta chain) originates from a study of early T cells in non-severe SARS-CoV-2 infection. About the research overall: Sequenced bulk RNA came from whole blood that was unsorted, and chains were unpaired. The study's findings and limits: CD4 and private specificities were missed by VDJdb matching, which favored anti-spike CD8 responses.

Unique molecular identifiers were added to individual cDNA molecules. TCRdb redid the calling of the 5' RACE reads with MiXCR, one entry per CDR3 protein. The data contain approximately 33,000 distinct CDR3 sequences, just under 4% of them singletons. This clonotype has only a few counts. The target antigen is unknown. This receptor was taken from an adult who was a healthcare worker with PCR-confirmed SARS-CoV-2 infection or an uninfected control (not recorded which). Sequencing used whole blood.

CDR3 nucleotides: TGTGCCAGCACCCCGGGACAGACGAGGTCAGAGCAGTACTTC. It translates to CASTPGQTRSEQYF. The chain joins TRBV12-3 or TRBV12-4 to TRBJ2-7, with 7 bases that match TRBD1. The trim removed 7 bases at V and 7 bases at J, leaving 13 bases unmatched. The CDR3 loop spans 14 amino acids.